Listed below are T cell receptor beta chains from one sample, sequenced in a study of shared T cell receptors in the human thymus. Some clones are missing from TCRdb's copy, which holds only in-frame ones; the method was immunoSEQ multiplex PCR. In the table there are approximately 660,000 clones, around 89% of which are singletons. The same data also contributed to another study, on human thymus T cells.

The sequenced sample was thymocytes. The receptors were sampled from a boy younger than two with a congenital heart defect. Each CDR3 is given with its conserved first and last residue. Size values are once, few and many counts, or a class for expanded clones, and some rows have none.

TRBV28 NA CASSFSGCRGCYEQYF
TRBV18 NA CASSPIRQGKTEAFF
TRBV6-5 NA CATRGGGSYNEQFF
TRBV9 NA CASSPGRDWAMEQYF
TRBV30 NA CAWSVGGGRVSYNEQFF
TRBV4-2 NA CASSQDQVSQSPYNEQFF
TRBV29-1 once CSVEDRASLSEQFF
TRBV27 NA CATGQGTRQYF
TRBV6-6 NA CASSYGGSLTDTQYF
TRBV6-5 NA CASSQGLESGELFF
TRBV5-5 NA CASGQGWVIQYF
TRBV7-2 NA CASSLFPPAGGGETQYF
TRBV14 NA CASSRRDRDYGYTF
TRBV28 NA CASSYDPGQFSNQPQHF
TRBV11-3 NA CASSLLAWDYNEQFF
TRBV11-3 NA CASSLRGVHQETQYF
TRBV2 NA CASSGGHGNEKLFF
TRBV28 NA CASSLVNQPQHF
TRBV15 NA CATTNLGPGGSNEKLFF
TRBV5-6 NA CASSHDTGTSGRVREQYF
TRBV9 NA CASSAPWQGELGANVLTF
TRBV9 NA CASSPDLTDYGYTF
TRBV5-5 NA CASSLRRNAGYNEQFF
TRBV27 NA CASSFVGGKPGPDQETQYF
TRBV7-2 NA CASRRAGGLYNEQFF
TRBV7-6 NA CASSVGLAGATSYEQYF
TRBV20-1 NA CSASSAYEQYF
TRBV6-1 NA CASSGGQGWEKLFF
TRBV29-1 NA CSARQGPGPDTQYF
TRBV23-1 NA CASSRRKQGAKEKLFF
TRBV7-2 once CASSITPGQNTEAFF
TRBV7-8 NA CASSMGLAGGPFYEQYF
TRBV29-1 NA CSVDQGWNTEAFF
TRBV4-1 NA CASTDPEQPNTGELFF
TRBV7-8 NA CASKSLEDYGYTF
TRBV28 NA CASSIISRTSGSANTGELFF
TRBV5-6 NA CASSLLSEQYF
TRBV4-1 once CASSQGNTNRDYYYEQYF
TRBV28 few CASRQPGGTAPHSGNTIYF
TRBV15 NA CATSRGTENEKLFF
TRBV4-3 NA CASSQTSGVYNEQFF
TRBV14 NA CASSQRTRDRAFNEKLFF
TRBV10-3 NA CAIRNRSYNEQFF
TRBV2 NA CASRDGTSGRAKGNEQFF
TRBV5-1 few CASSTQGALSEQYF
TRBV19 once CASSIDRYSDRNTEAFF
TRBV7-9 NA CASSLKAPGTDTQYF
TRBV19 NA CASSRAGSLYEQYF
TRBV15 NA CATSFLGQGAADTQYF